This T cell receptor beta chain was captured by sequencing in a study of blood T cell repertoires in COVID-19. Looking at the study overall: Samples taken during acute and convalescent COVID-19 were collected in the United States, Italy and Spain. T cells, B-cell-depleted T cells, or PBMCs supplied cDNA or gDNA.

Here immunoSEQ multiplex PCR was the method, and the copy in TCRdb shows in-frame clones only, minus some. The sample carries 81,000 or so clones, over 75% recorded once. The CDR3 sequence is 12 residues long. Germline V gives CDR1 GTSNPN, CDR2 SVGIG (reference sequence). V lost 1 base, J lost 1 base, and 2 bases lay in between. The chain is built from TRBV30 and TRBJ2-1; no definite D call. This receptor was identified in a man aged 70-80 years with active or convalescent COVID-19. Sample: peripheral blood. The CDR3 sequence is CAWSASYNEQFF. Here the CDR3 DNA reads TGTGCCTGGAGTGCATCCTACAATGAGCAGTTCTTC.